The 7 T cell receptor beta chains below come from one sample, sequenced in a study of blood T cell repertoires in COVID-19. Data came from immunoSEQ multiplex PCR; TCRdb stores just in-frame clones and leaves some out. The data contain some 200,000 clones, around 90% of them singletons. The sequenced sample consisted of PBMCs or T cells enriched from blood (not recorded which). These receptors were collected from a woman between 18 and 30 years old who had recovered from COVID-19.

This clone was seen just once. The J gene is TRBJ1-4, the V gene TRBV9; TRBD1 aligns across 8 bases. The CDR3 is 14 amino acids. From germline, CDR1 is SGDLS and CDR2 YYNGEE. J gave up 6 bases and V 1 base, and 2 bases lay outside the gene matches. CDR3 sequence (DNA): TGTGCCAGCAGCGTATCAGGGGGCCATGAAAAACTGTTTTTT. Protein sequence: CASSVSGGHEKLFF.

This chain uses TRBV18 with TRBJ2-5; D remains ambiguous. V was shortened by 1 base and J by 1 base, with 4 bases between the two germline ends. The CDR3 sequence is 13 residues long. CDR1 is KGHSH, CDR2 LQKENI, per germline. The CDR3 DNA sequence: TGTGCCAGCTCACCACGACTCCAAGAGACCCAGTACTTC. Translating gives CASSPRLQETQYF.

The CDR3 spells CASRGSSTEAFF. DNA of the CDR3: TGTGCCAGCAGAGGGAGTTCCACTGAAGCTTTCTTT. The J gene is TRBJ1-1, the V gene TRBV5-5; no reliable D call. Trimming took off 5 bases at V and 4 bases at J, with 9 bases between the two ends. The germline V gene encodes CDR1 SGHKS and CDR2 YYEKEE (reference sequence). The CDR3 extends over 12 amino acids.

The chain links TRBV28 to TRBJ1-2; perhaps TRBD1 as D (6 bases). CDR1 is MDHEN and CDR2 is SYDVKM in the germline V gene. V was clipped by 3 bases and J by 6 bases, with 8 bases between them. The CDR3 length is 12 residues. CDR3 in amino acids: CASSLTGDGYTF. CDR3 sequence (DNA): TGTGCCAGCAGTTTGACAGGTGATGGCTACACCTTC.

The J gene is TRBJ1-4, the V gene TRBV21-1. TRBV21-1 is a pseudogene. This CDR3 has 15 residues. In DNA form, the CDR3 reads TGTGCCAGCAGCAAAGAATCAGGGACTACTGAAAAACTGTTTTTT. Translated: CASSKESGTTEKLFF.

There are a few counts of this clone. The chain recombines TRBV18 with TRBJ2-5, with TRBD1 matching over 7 bases. This CDR3 comprises 14 residues. Germline assignment: CDR1 KGHSH and CDR2 LQKENI. V lost 2 bases, J lost 2 bases, and 2 bases stayed unmatched. CDR3 in DNA: TGTGCCAGCTCACCAGACAGGGTTCAAGAGACCCAGTACTTC. Protein sequence: CASSPDRVQETQYF. Full variable domain (rest looked up from reference TRBV18 and TRBJ2-5): NAGVMQNPRHLVRRRGQEARLRCSPMKGHSHVYWYRQLPEEGLKFMVYLQKENIIDESGMPKERFSAEFPKEGPSILRIQQVVRGDSAAYFCASSPDRVQETQYFGPGTRLLVL.

This CDR3 reads CASRGRQETQYF. The CDR3, as DNA: TGTGCCAGCAGGGGGCGGCAAGAGACCCAGTACTTC. The rearrangement links TRBV6-5 to TRBJ2-5; the D gene is possibly TRBD1 (5 bases). This CDR3 has 12 amino acids. Trimming took 6 bases from V and 2 from J, leaving 7 bases between them. Germline-derived CDR1 and CDR2 are MNHEY and SVGAGI.